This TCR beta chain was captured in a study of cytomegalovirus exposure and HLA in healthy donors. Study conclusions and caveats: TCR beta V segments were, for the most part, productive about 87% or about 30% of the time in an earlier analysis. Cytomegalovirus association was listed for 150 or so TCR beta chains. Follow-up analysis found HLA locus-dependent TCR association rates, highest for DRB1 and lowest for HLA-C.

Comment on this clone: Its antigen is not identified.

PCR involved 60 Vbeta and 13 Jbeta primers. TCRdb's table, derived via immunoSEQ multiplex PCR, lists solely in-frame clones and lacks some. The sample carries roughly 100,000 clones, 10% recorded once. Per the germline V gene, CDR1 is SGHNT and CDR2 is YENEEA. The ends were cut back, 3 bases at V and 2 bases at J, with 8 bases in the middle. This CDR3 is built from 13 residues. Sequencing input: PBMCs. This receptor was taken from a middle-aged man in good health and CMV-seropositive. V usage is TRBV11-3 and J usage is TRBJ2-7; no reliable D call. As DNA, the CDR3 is TGTGCCAGCAGCTTTAACAGAGCCTACGAGCAGTACTTC. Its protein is CASSFNRAYEQYF.